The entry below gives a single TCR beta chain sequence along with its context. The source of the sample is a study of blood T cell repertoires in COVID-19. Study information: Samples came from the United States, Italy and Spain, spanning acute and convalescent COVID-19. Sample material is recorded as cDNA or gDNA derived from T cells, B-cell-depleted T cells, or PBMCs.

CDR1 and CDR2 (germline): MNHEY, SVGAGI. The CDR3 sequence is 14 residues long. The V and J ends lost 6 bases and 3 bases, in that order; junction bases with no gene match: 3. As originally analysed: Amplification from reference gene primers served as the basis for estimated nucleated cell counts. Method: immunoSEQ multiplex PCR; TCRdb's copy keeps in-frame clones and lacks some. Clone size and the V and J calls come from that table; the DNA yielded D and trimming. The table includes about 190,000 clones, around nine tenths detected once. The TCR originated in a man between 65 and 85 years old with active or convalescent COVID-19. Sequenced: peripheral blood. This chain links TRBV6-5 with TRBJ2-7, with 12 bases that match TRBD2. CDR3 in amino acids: CASRLLAGGYEQYF. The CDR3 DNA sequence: TGTGCCAGCAGACTACTAGCGGGAGGCTACGAGCAGTACTTC.